This TCR beta chain comes out of a study of sequential checkpoint blockade in melanoma (dated by TCRdb to about 2019). Notes on the research overall: Patients were assigned by 1:1 randomization to either first-line nivolumab followed by ipilimumab (arm A) or ipilimumab followed by nivolumab (arm B). Maintenance nivolumab came after each of the two trial sequences.

In the paper's terms, the treatment or condition label means: randomized to nivolumab then ipilimumab (arm A) or the reverse (arm B). None of the trial patients had been given prior DNA-damaging chemotherapy. Thawed PBMCs were sorted on a FACS Aria II flow cytometer to isolate live CD3+CD8+ cells negative for CD19 and CD56. The samples were obtained from melanoma patients enrolled in CheckMate 064, an open-label, randomized phase II trial testing sequential checkpoint blockade. Peripheral blood mononuclear cells were obtained through leukapheresis, purified using Ficoll-Paque, and frozen in human serum containing around 9.6% DMSO. Immediately after sorting, the purity of sorted blood CD3+CD8+ cells was verified to be >95%, after which DNA was extracted. Overall results and qualifications from the work: Validation of the response-prediction model combining TCR metrics and mutation burden is needed in larger, independent patient cohorts.

The immunoSEQ Assay was used to immunosequence TCRbeta CDR3 regions from genomic DNA. Before high-throughput sequencing, genomic DNA was amplified using bias-controlled multiplex PCR. The original pipeline was this. To quantify the absolute abundance of each unique TCRbeta CDR3 region, the sequences were collapsed and filtered. Clonality, defined as 1 minus Pielou's evenness, was calculated using only productive rearrangements. Clones with significantly greater frequencies in on-treatment versus baseline samples were identified using a previously published method. The source is immuneACCESS, and TCRdb retained only in-frame sequences with V and J called. Part of the clones is not carried over; for the studies checked, unresolved V genes explain less than half of this, and the remainder is unexplained. That table supplies the V and J calls and clone size; D and trimming were determined from the DNA. For this sample the table gives just over 15,000 clones, of which under 85% were detected only once. The ten largest clones represent 30% of the sample.

The trim is 2 bases for V and 3 bases for J, with a gap of 7 bases between the germline ends. Looking up the germline V gene yields CDR1 WSHSY and CDR2 SAAADI. Reading from cysteine to phenylalanine, the CDR3 counts 13 amino acids. Only the CDR3 region is kept as DNA, spanning 39 bases read in frame from base 1. A single count supports this clone. It lacks a known antigen. Per-nucleotide qualities are absent, and no much larger clonotype sits a single base away. The clonotype was recovered from a human donor with melanoma. Sample: CD8+ T cells sorted from blood (inferred from file names), taken from a patient given nivolumab and ipilimumab in sequence. The rearrangement joined TRBV10-2 to TRBJ1-2; no D gene is confidently identified. The nucleotide sequence reads TGCGCCAGCAGTGAGCTGCGGGACTATGGCTACACCTTC. Translated, this gives CASSELRDYGYTF.